Included here is one TCR beta chain sequence, with context. From germline, CDR1 is MNHEY and CDR2 SVGAGI. V lost 5 bases and J lost 3; bases outside the gene matches: 7. The CDR3 loop spans 15 amino acids. At the deep level, the assay was run. Assay used: immunoSEQ multiplex PCR; TCRdb lists only in-frame clones, some missing. The data hold hundreds of thousands of clones, with about three quarters observed a single time. The donor cohort consisted entirely of Caucasian adults residing in Nashville, Tennessee. These data originate in a study of shared clonotypes between healthy human individuals. V and J are TRBV6-5 and TRBJ2-7; 10 bases are shared with TRBD2. This clonotype was sampled from a woman aged 25 to 39 in good health. The sample comprised memory CD4+ T cells sorted from blood. Subset given: CD45RA-negative fraction. In nucleotides, the CDR3 is TGTGCCAGCAGTACGTTCGGACTAGCGGACTACGAGCAGTACTTC. It yields the protein CASSTFGLADYEQYF.